Below, 32 T cell receptor beta chains from the same sample are listed, as sequenced in a study of technical replicates of blood from several donors. Here immunoSEQ multiplex PCR was the method, and the copy in TCRdb shows in-frame clones only, minus some. Of about 86,000 clones listed, 96% are singletons. The source material was T cells isolated from PBMCs. Receptor source: a human donor in good health.

This clone was seen just once. The rearrangement joins TRBV29-1 to TRBJ2-7; TRBD1 is a possible D gene (6 bases). Per the germline V gene, CDR1 is SQVTM and CDR2 is ANQGSEA. This CDR3 has 13 amino acids. The V gene lost 2 bases and the J gene lost 1 base, with 9 bases spanning the gap. The CDR3 DNA reads TGCAGCGTTGAACTCGGGACATCCTACGAGCAGTACTTC. It translates to CSVELGTSYEQYF.

This clone came up once. This chain links TRBV7-2 with TRBJ2-3; TRBD2 aligns across 12 bases. J was trimmed by 4 bases and V by 5 bases; bases with no gene match: 13. Germline V lookup: CDR1 SGHTA, CDR2 FQGNSA. The CDR3 runs 18 residues. CDR3 residues: CASSLKSIGLAGSDTQYF. CDR3 DNA: TGTGCCAGCAGCCTAAAAAGTATCGGACTAGCGGGATCAGATACGCAGTATTTT.

The chain is built from TRBV6-6 and TRBJ2-7; perhaps TRBD2 as D (6 bases). The germline V gene has CDR1 MNHNY and CDR2 SVGAGI (reference sequence). The CDR3 extends over 11 amino acids. V was clipped by 6 bases and J by 5 bases, with 8 bases between them. CDR3 region: CASRRRDEQYF. CDR3 DNA sequence: TGTGCCAGCAGGAGGAGGGACGAGCAGTACTTC.

This chain connects TRBV4-3 to TRBJ1-2; D not resolved. CDR1 is LGHNA, CDR2 YSLEER, per germline. Trimming took 0 bases from V and 3 from J, leaving 8 bases between them. This CDR3 is built from 14 residues. The CDR3 loop is CASSQDRRHYGYTF. The CDR3 coding sequence is TGCGCCAGCAGCCAAGATAGGAGGCACTATGGCTACACCTTC.

The chain links TRBV6-5 to TRBJ2-7; 11 nucleotides agree with TRBD2. Germline CDR1 MNHEY, CDR2 SVGAGI. This CDR3 has 15 residues. The V segment lost 6 bases and the J segment 1 base; nucleotides outside the gene matches: 5. CDR3 DNA: TGTGCCAGCAGGCTACTAGCGGGAGAGTCCTACGAGCAGTACTTC. Its protein is CASRLLAGESYEQYF.

The V gene is TRBV30, the J gene TRBJ1-2; a possible D gene is TRBD1 (5 bases). Trimming removed 2 bases from V and 8 bases from J, with 12 bases in between. Germline V CDR1 and CDR2: GTSNPN, SVGIG (reference sequence). The CDR3 is 12 residues long. This chain's CDR3 is CAWSPRRGGYTF. The CDR3 coding sequence is TGTGCCTGGAGTCCCCGGCGGGGGGGCTACACCTTC.

The chain uses TRBV10-2 and TRBJ1-5; D ambiguous. The germline V gene has CDR1 WSHSY and CDR2 SAAADI. V gave up 4 bases and J gave up 0 bases, with 7 bases separating them. The CDR3 has 14 residues. This CDR3 is CASSVRYSNQPQHF. The CDR3 nucleotides read TGCGCCAGCAGTGTTCGGTATAGCAATCAGCCCCAGCATTTT.

The chain recombines TRBV11-3 with TRBJ2-7; D might be TRBD1 (5 bases). This CDR3 is built from 18 residues. V lost 5 bases, J lost 5 bases, and 28 bases lay in between. Germline CDR1 reads SGHNT; CDR2 reads YENEEA. In DNA form, the CDR3 reads TGTGCCAGCAGCCCCCCAGGTTCGTTTTGGGGCGCTCAACACGAGCAGTACTTC. Its translation: CASSPPGSFWGAQHEQYF.

J is TRBJ2-1 and V is TRBV20-1; D is possibly TRBD2 (5 bases). Germline lookup yields CDR1 DFQATT and CDR2 SNEGSKA (reference sequence). The CDR3 spans 11 residues. V was clipped by 0 bases and J by 15 bases, with 12 bases between them. CDR3 amino acids: CSARDRRGTFF. The DNA of the CDR3 is TGCAGTGCTAGAGACCGACGGGGAACGTTCTTC.

V gene TRBV7-8 combines with J gene TRBJ1-2, with a weak D call TRBD1 (6 bases). CDR1 SGHVS and CDR2 FQNEAQ come from the germline V gene. The CDR3 length is 15 residues. Trimming removed 3 bases from V and 0 bases from J, with 11 bases in between. DNA for the CDR3: TGTGCCAGCAGCTTGTTAGGACAGCCTAACTATGGCTACACCTTC. Its protein product is CASSLLGQPNYGYTF. The full variable domain, with the rest looked up from reference TRBV7-8 and TRBJ1-2, is GAGVSQSPRYKVAKRGQDVALRCDPISGHVSLFWYQQALGQGPEFLTYFQNEAQLDKSGLPSDRFFAERPEGSVSTLKIQRTQQEDSAVYLCASSLLGQPNYGYTFGSGTRLTVV.

This clone was seen only once. The chain has TRBV28 and TRBJ2-2, with 8 bases aligning to TRBD2. The CDR3 loop spans 15 amino acids. Germline V gene lookup returns CDR1 MDHEN and CDR2 SYDVKM. With 7 bases clipped from V and 1 base from J, the junction kept 5 bases outside the gene matches. This CDR3 is CASIGLAENTGELFF. CDR3 nucleotides: TGTGCCAGCATAGGACTAGCAGAGAACACCGGGGAGCTGTTTTTT.

The gene calls are TRBV19 and TRBJ1-1; perhaps TRBD1 as D (6 bases). Trimming took 6 bases from V and 0 from J, leaving 11 bases between them. Per germline, CDR1 LNHDA and CDR2 SQIVND (reference sequence). This CDR3 has 14 residues. The CDR3, as DNA: TGTGCCAGTAGGGACAGAGCGATGAACACTGAAGCTTTCTTT. The encoded protein is CASRDRAMNTEAFF.

This clone occurred once. The genes are TRBV5-8 and TRBJ2-7; no clear D. This CDR3 is built from 14 residues. Germline assignment: CDR1 SGHTS and CDR2 YDEGEE. V dropped 5 bases and J dropped 3 bases, with 15 bases sitting between them. CDR3 protein: CASRNDLIDYEQYF. In nucleotides, the CDR3 is TGTGCCAGCAGAAACGACTTAATAGACTACGAGCAGTACTTC.

CDR3 nucleotide sequence: TGCGCCAGCAGCGCTGGGACAGGGTGGGATAGCGAGCAGTACTTC. Translated: CASSAGTGWDSEQYF. The chain uses TRBV5-1 and TRBJ2-7; 9 nucleotides align to TRBD1. The V segment lost 4 bases and the J segment 6 bases; nucleotides outside the gene matches: 11. In germline, CDR1 is SGHRS, CDR2 YFSETQ. The CDR3 consists of 15 residues. Complete variable domain (other parts from reference TRBV5-1 and TRBJ2-7): KAGVTQTPRYLIKTRGQQVTLSCSPISGHRSVSWYQQTPGQGLQFLFEYFSETQRNKGNFPGRFSGRQFSNSRSEMNVSTLELGDSALYLCASSAGTGWDSEQYFGPGTRLTVT.

The rearrangement links TRBV2 to TRBJ1-4; 7 bases fit TRBD1. This CDR3 is built from 14 residues. Trimming at V came to 8 bases and at J to 4 bases, leaving 7 bases not matched to a gene. Germline V gives CDR1 SNHLY, CDR2 FYNNEI. CDR3 in DNA: TGTGCCAGCCGCGAGGACAGGAATAATGAAAAACTGTTTTTT. Protein: CASREDRNNEKLFF.

CDR3: CASSFGAYTGELFF. In DNA form, the CDR3 reads TGTGCCAGTAGTTTTGGGGCGTACACCGGGGAGCTGTTTTTT. The chain has TRBV19 and TRBJ2-2; TRBD1 might be the D (5 bases). Germline V CDR1 and CDR2: LNHDA, SQIVND (reference sequence). The CDR3 sequence is 14 residues long. Trimming removed 5 bases from V and 3 bases from J, with 10 bases in between.

The CDR3 region has the DNA TGTGCCAGTTCCGCCGGACAGGGGGGTGAGACCCAGTACTTC. Its protein is CASSAGQGGETQYF. The V call is TRBV19, the J call TRBJ2-5; 10 bases map to TRBD1. The CDR3 has 14 amino acids. Germline-derived CDR1 and CDR2 are LNHDA and SQIVND (reference sequence). V lost 8 bases to trimming and J lost 5 bases; unmatched junction nucleotides: 8.

This chain links TRBV6-5 with TRBJ2-7, with 7 bases that match TRBD2. V dropped 8 bases and J dropped 4; count of bases not matched to a gene: 14. This CDR3 region has 15 residues. Germline-derived CDR1 and CDR2 are MNHEY and SVGAGI. As DNA, the CDR3 is TGTGCCAGCCTCGGACGGGGGGTTAAAGGGTACGAGCAGTACTTC. Amino acids: CASLGRGVKGYEQYF.

The CDR3 DNA sequence: TGTGCCAGCAGCCAAGTCGGCAGCCAGAGGTATGGCTACACCTTC. It specifies CASSQVGSQRYGYTF. This sequence joins TRBV14 and TRBJ1-2; D call uncertain. The CDR3 is made up of 15 amino acids. Trimming stripped 1 base from V and 5 bases from J, with 14 bases between. From germline, CDR1 is SGHDN and CDR2 FVKESK. The full variable domain, its missing parts supplied by reference TRBV14 and TRBJ1-2, is EAGVTQFPSHSVIEKGQTVTLRCDPISGHDNLYWYRRVMGKEIKFLLHFVKESKQDESGMPNNRFLAERTGGTYSTLKVQPAELEDSGVYFCASSQVGSQRYGYTFGSGTRLTVV.

V is TRBV2 and J is TRBJ2-7; the match to TRBD1 covers 7 bases. The CDR3 is made up of 13 amino acids. The V gene end was trimmed by 5 bases and the J gene end by 0 bases; junction bases not matched to a gene: 1. CDR1 is SNHLY, CDR2 FYNNEI, per germline. CDR3 protein: CASSWDSSYEQYF. CDR3 DNA: TGTGCCAGCAGTTGGGACAGCTCCTACGAGCAGTACTTC.

This rearrangement joins TRBV30 to TRBJ1-1; no firm D call. The germline V gene encodes CDR1 GTSNPN and CDR2 SVGIG (reference sequence). Trimming left V 3 bases short and J 3 bases short, with 17 bases between. This CDR3 is built from 15 residues. Written as DNA, the CDR3 is TGTGCCTGGAGATTTGGGCCTGGATCGTACACTGAAGCTTTCTTT. This gives the protein CAWRFGPGSYTEAFF. Supplemented by reference TRBV30 and TRBJ1-1, the full variable domain reads SQTIHQWPATLVQPVGSPLSLECTVEGTSNPNLYWYRQAAGRGLQLLFYSVGIGQISSEVPQNLSASRPQDRQFILSSKKLLLSDSGFYLCAWRFGPGSYTEAFFGQGTRLTVV.

The chain recombines TRBV19 with TRBJ2-1; D perhaps matches TRBD1 (6 bases). V shed 5 bases and J shed 3 bases, with 14 bases lying between them. The germline gives CDR1 LNHDA, CDR2 SQIVND (reference sequence). The CDR3 consists of 15 residues. The CDR3 loop is CASSDLTGYYNEQFF. In nucleotides, the CDR3 is TGTGCCAGTAGTGACCTGACAGGTTACTACAATGAGCAGTTCTTC.

The chain recombines TRBV7-2 with TRBJ2-2; D unclear. Trimming stripped 4 bases from V and 0 bases from J, with 3 bases between. From germline, CDR1 is SGHTA and CDR2 FQGNSA. The CDR3 extends over 13 amino acids. CDR3 DNA: TGTGCCAGCAGCTCCTCGAACACCGGGGAGCTGTTTTTT. Protein: CASSSSNTGELFF.

The table lists this clone with a count of one. V usage is TRBV27 and J usage is TRBJ2-7, with 7 bases aligning to TRBD1. Germline values: CDR1 MNHEY, CDR2 SMNVEV (reference sequence). The V and J ends lost 5 bases and 3 bases, in that order; junction bases with no gene match: 16. The CDR3 consists of 17 residues. For the CDR3, the DNA is TGTGCCAGCAGTCCAGGACAGGTCTACCTGTCTAACTACGAGCAGTACTTC. As protein: CASSPGQVYLSNYEQYF.

J is TRBJ1-2 and V is TRBV30; 11 bases are a match to TRBD1. The V gene end was trimmed by 0 bases and the J gene end by 6 bases; junction bases not matched to a gene: 15. The CDR3 runs 18 residues. From germline, CDR1 is GTSNPN and CDR2 SVGIG (reference sequence). The CDR3 nucleotides read TGTGCCTGGAGTGTTGGACAGGGGGCGTTCGGTGGCTGGGATGGCTACACCTTC. This codes for CAWSVGQGAFGGWDGYTF.

The J gene is TRBJ1-1, the V gene TRBV19; 7 bases match TRBD1. The CDR3 is 15 amino acids. CDR1 is LNHDA and CDR2 is SQIVND in the germline V gene (reference sequence). Trimming took 5 bases from V and 1 from J; bases not matched to a gene: 7. CDR3 DNA: TGTGCCAGTAGTCCTAGGGACAGTGAGAACACTGAAGCTTTCTTT. The encoded protein is CASSPRDSENTEAFF. The entire variable domain, with the rest obtained from reference TRBV19 and TRBJ1-1, is as follows: DGGITQSPKYLFRKEGQNVTLSCEQNLNHDAMYWYRQDPGQGLRLIYYSQIVNDFQKGDIAEGYSVSREKKESFPLTVTSAQKNPTAFYLCASSPRDSENTEAFFGQGTRLTVV.

The rearrangement links TRBV7-3 to TRBJ1-2; D unresolved. V lost 2 bases, J lost 1 base, and 11 bases lay in between. The CDR3 length is 15 residues. The germline V gene has CDR1 SGHTA and CDR2 FQGTGA. CDR3 DNA sequence: TGTGCCAGCAGCTTAGGAGGTCCGGGTAACTATGGCTACACCTTC. Encoded protein: CASSLGGPGNYGYTF.

The rearrangement uses TRBV19 and TRBJ1-2, with TRBD1 matching over 8 bases. V gave up 3 bases and J gave up 3 bases; unmatched junction bases: 3. CDR1 is LNHDA and CDR2 is SQIVND in the germline V gene (reference sequence). The CDR3 covers 14 residues. The DNA of the CDR3 is TGTGCCAGTAGTATCCAGGGGGCGGACTATGGCTACACCTTC. Amino acids: CASSIQGADYGYTF.

The rearrangement uses TRBV7-3 and TRBJ1-1; D is perhaps TRBD1 (5 bases). The V end lost 5 bases, the J end lost 7 bases, and 14 bases lay between the germline ends. Germline V CDR1 and CDR2: SGHTA, FQGTGA. This CDR3 is 13 amino acids long. This CDR3 is CASSPGVGGEAFF. In DNA, the CDR3 is TGTGCCAGCAGCCCCGGGGTCGGGGGTGAAGCTTTCTTT.

This rearrangement joins TRBV6-1 to TRBJ1-4; 9 positions agree with TRBD1. With V trimmed by 5 bases and J by 7 bases, 8 bases remained unmatched. This CDR3 is built from 15 residues. Looked up from germline, CDR1 is MNHNS and CDR2 is SASEGT. The CDR3 DNA sequence: TGTGCCAGCAGTAAGGGACAGGGAATGGGTGAAAAACTGTTTTTT. It codes for CASSKGQGMGEKLFF.

As DNA, the CDR3 is TGCGCCAGCAGCTTGATCCCTCAGCGGGAGATCCACAATGAGCAGTTCTTC. This translates into CASSLIPQREIHNEQFF. The V call is TRBV5-1, the J call TRBJ2-1; 8 bases align to TRBD2. This CDR3 has 17 amino acids. V dropped 1 base and J dropped 5; count of bases not matched to a gene: 11. Germline V gives CDR1 SGHRS, CDR2 YFSETQ.

The V call is TRBV5-4, the J call TRBJ2-5; maybe TRBD1 (6 bases). This CDR3 has 13 residues. Per germline, CDR1 SGHNT and CDR2 YYREEE (reference sequence). Trimming pared 0 bases from V and 5 bases from J, leaving 8 bases between. The CDR3 DNA follows: TGTGCCAGCAGCTTGGCAGGGGCGGAGACCCAGTACTTC. Translated: CASSLAGAETQYF.